This entry is about one TCR beta chain. This entry comes from a study of radiation and T cells in renal cell carcinoma. Study as a whole: Nephrectomy followed 15 Gy stereotactic body radiation by 4 weeks.

V was cut by 5 bases and J by 13 bases, with 15 bases left in between. Germline loops: CDR1 SGHTA, CDR2 FQGNSA. The CDR3 covers 12 residues. Time point here: baseline pretreatment blood. The treatment is: 15 Gy SBRT to primary tumor, nephrectomy 4 weeks later. The repertoire was sequenced with immunoSEQ multiplex PCR; TCRdb's copy has only in-frame clones and lacks some. The table has about 140,000 clones, over 80% seen once. The material was blood, obtained from a patient whose treatment included radiotherapy and nephrectomy. The source is a woman aged 50 to 60 with renal cell carcinoma. This sequence joins TRBV7-2 and TRBJ1-5; the D is unclear. CDR3 DNA: TGTGCCAGCAGCCTAGACTCCTGGGAACAGCATTTT. Amino acid sequence: CASSLDSWEQHF.